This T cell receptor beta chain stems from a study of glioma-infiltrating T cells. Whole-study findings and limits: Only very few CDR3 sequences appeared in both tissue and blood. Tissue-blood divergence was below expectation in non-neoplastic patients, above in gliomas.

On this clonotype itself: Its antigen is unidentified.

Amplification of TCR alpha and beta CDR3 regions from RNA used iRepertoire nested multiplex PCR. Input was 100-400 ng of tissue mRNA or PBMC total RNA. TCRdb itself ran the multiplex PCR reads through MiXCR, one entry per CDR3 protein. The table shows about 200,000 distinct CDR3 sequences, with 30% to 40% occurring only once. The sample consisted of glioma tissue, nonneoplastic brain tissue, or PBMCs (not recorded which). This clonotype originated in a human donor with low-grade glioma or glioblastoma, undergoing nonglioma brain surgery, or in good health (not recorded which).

CDR3 nucleotides: TGTGCCAGCAGCTTAAGCCCGGGACAGGCCGACAATCAGCCCCAGCATTTT. This translates into CASSLSPGQADNQPQHF. This chain links TRBV7-9 with TRBJ1-5; 8 bases match TRBD1. The CDR3 is 17 amino acids. Trimming took 2 bases from V and 3 from J; bases not matched to a gene: 9. Germline V CDR1 and CDR2: SEHNR, FQNEAQ (reference sequence).